Each of the 3 T cell receptor beta chains below was sequenced from the same sample in a study of T-cell memory formation after mild COVID-19. TCRdb ran MiXCR on the 5' RACE reads and lists one entry per CDR3 protein. The sample has 350,000 to 450,000 distinct CDR3 sequences, over 13% seen once. Sequenced sample: PBMCs or a T cell subset sorted from them (not recorded which). The receptors derive from a man between 18 and 35 years old who had mild COVID-19 (a few samples of this study predate the infection). Cell type and time point are not known.

This clonotype was observed a few times. The chain recombines TRBV13 with TRBJ2-3; 10 bases are shared with TRBD2. This CDR3 has 13 amino acids. Germline values: CDR1 PRHDT, CDR2 FYEKMQ (reference sequence). The ends lost 8 bases at V and 3 bases at J; junction bases unmatched: 2. In DNA form, the CDR3 reads TGTGCCAGCCTAGCGGGGGATACAGATACGCAGTATTTT. This codes for CASLAGDTDTQYF.

This clonotype was observed many times. The rearrangement links TRBV7-9 to TRBJ2-7; 10 bases match TRBD1. This CDR3 is 15 amino acids long. Per the germline V gene, CDR1 is SEHNR and CDR2 is FQNEAQ (reference sequence). Trimming at V came to 4 bases and at J to 2 bases, leaving 5 bases not matched to a gene. CDR3 in DNA: TGTGCCAGCAGCTCTCCGGGACAGGGGACCTACGAGCAGTACTTC. Translation: CASSSPGQGTYEQYF.

This clonotype was counted ten times or more. This chain uses TRBV7-8 with TRBJ2-3, with D possibly being TRBD1 or TRBD2 (5 bases each). The germline V gene encodes CDR1 SGHVS and CDR2 FQNEAQ. This CDR3 is 12 amino acids long. The germline V and J ends were trimmed by 5 bases and 11 bases, with 14 bases remaining between them. As DNA, the CDR3 is TGTGCCAGCAGCCGACAGCGCCGGGAGCAGTATTTT. It codes for CASSRQRREQYF.